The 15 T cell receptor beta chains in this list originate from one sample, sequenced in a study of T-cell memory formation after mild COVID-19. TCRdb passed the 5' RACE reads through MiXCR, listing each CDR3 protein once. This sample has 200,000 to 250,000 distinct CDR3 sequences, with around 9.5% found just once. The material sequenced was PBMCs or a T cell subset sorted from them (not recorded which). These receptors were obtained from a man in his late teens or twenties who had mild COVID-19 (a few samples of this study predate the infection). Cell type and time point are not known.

CDR3 DNA: TGCAGTGCCAGGTTGTCCTCACACACAGATACGCAGTATTTT. It translates to CSARLSSHTDTQYF. The V and J genes are TRBV20-1 and TRBJ2-3; the D is unclear. The CDR3 has 14 amino acids. Between the trimmed V and J ends, which lost 6 bases and 2 bases, there was a span of 15 bases. Per the germline V gene, CDR1 is DFQATT and CDR2 is SNEGSKA (reference sequence).

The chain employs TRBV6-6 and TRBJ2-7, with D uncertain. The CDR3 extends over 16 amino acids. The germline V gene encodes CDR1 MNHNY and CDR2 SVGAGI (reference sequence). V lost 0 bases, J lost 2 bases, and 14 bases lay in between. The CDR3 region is CASSYSILQPTYEQYV. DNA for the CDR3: TGTGCCAGCAGTTACTCTATCCTACAGCCCACCTACGAGCAGTACGTC.

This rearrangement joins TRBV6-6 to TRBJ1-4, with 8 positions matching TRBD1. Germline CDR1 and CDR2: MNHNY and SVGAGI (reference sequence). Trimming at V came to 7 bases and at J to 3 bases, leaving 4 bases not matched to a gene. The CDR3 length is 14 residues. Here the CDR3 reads CASITGGSNEKLFF. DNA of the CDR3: TGTGCCAGCATCACAGGGGGGTCTAATGAAAAACTGTTTTTT.

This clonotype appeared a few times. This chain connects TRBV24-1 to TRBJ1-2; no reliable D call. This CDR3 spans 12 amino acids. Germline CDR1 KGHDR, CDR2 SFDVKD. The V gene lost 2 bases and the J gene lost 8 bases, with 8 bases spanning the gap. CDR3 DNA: TGTGCCACCAGTGATTGGGTGGGCGGCTACACCTTC. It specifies CATSDWVGGYTF.

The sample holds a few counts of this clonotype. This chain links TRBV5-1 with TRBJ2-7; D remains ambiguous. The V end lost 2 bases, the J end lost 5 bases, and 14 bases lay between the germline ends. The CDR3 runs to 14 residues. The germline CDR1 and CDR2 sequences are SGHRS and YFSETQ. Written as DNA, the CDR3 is TGCGCCAGCAGCTTCCTCGGGCCGCCTGACGAGCAGTACGTC. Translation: CASSFLGPPDEQYV.

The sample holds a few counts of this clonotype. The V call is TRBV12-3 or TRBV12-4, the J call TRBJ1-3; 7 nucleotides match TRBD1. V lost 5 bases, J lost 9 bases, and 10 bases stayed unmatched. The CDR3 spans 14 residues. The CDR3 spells CASSPTTGSGTIYF. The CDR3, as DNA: TGTGCCAGCAGTCCTACGACAGGGTCGGGCACCATATATTTT.

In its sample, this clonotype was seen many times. CDR3 in DNA: TGTGCCAGCAGTTATTGGGCGGGGCCAACAGATACGCAGTATTTT. Translated: CASSYWAGPTDTQYF. V is TRBV6-5 and J is TRBJ2-3; D may be TRBD2 (6 bases). The CDR3 loop spans 15 amino acids. Germline-derived CDR1 and CDR2 are MNHEY and SVGAGI. V lost 3 bases and J 3 bases, leaving 13 bases between the germline ends.

CDR3 residues: CASSYAGTGIVRYNSPLHF. The CDR3 DNA is TGTGCCAGCAGTTACGCGGGGACAGGGATTGTCCGCTATAATTCACCCCTCCACTTT. This chain joins TRBV6-2 or TRBV6-3 and TRBJ1-6; 9 nucleotides align to TRBD1. The CDR3 extends over 19 amino acids. After removal of 2 bases from V and 3 bases from J, the junction contained 11 bases not matched to a gene. The V gene's germline CDR1 is MNHEY and CDR2 SVGEGT.

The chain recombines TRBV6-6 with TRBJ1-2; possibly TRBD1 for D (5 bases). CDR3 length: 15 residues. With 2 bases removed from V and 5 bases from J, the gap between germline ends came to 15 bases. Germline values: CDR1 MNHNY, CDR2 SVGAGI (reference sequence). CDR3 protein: CASSYPAGGTYGYTF. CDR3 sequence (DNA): TGTGCCAGCAGTTACCCCGCGGGGGGAACGTATGGCTACACCTTC.

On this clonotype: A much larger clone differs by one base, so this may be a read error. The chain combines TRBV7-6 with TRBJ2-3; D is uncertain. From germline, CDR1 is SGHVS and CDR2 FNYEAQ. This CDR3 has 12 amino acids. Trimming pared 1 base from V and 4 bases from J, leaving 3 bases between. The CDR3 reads CASSLDSDTQYF. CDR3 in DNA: TGTGCCAGCAGCTTAGACTCAGATACGCAGTATTTT. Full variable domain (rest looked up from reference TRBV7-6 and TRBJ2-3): GAGVSQSPRYKVTKRGQDVALRCDPISGHVSLYWYRQALGQGPEFLTYFNYEAQQDKSGLPNDRFSAERPEGSISTLTIQRTEQRDSAMYRCASSLDSDTQYFGPGTRLTVL.

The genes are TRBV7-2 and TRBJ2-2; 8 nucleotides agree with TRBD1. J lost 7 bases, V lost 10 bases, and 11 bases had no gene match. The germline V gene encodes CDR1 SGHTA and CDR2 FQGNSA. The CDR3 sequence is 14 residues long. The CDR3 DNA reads TGTGCCACTACGCCCGACAGGGGAGGCGGGGAGCTGTTTTTT. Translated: CATTPDRGGGELFF.

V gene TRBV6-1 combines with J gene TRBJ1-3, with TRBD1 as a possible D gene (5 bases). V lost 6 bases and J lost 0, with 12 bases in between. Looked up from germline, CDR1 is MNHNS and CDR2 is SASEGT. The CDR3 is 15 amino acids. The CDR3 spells CASRRQSLSGNTIYF. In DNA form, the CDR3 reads TGTGCCAGCAGGCGACAGTCACTCTCTGGAAACACCATATATTTT.

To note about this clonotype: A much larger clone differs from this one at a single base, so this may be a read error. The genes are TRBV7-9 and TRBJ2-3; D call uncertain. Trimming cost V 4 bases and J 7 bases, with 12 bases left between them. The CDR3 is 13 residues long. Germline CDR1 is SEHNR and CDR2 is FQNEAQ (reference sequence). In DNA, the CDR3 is TGTGCCAGCAGCTCACCACGGGTGAATACGCAGTATTTT. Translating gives CASSSPRVNTQYF.

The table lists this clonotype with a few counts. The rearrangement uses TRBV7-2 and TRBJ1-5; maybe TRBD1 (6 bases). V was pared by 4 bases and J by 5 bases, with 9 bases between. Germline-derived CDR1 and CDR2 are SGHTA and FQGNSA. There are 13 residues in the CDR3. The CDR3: CASSSYRDQPQHF. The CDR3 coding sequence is TGTGCCAGCAGCTCTTACAGGGATCAGCCCCAGCATTTT.

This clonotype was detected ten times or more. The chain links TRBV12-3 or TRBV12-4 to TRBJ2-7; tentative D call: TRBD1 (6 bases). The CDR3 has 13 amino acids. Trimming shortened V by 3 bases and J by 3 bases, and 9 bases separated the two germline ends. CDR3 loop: CASSFDRNYEQYF. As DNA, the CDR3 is TGTGCCAGCAGTTTCGACAGGAACTACGAGCAGTACTTC.